The source of this T cell receptor beta chain is a study of naive and memory T cell subsets (dated by TCRdb to 2016 to 2017). For the wider study: The figure summarizing the skin biopsy and whole blood samples listed about ten blood donors, 7 tuberculin skin test biopsies and 3 saline control biopsies. Usually PCR2 was run as a SYBR Green qPCR and stopped at a set threshold, although low-input samples could use end-point PCR (roughly 6 cycles) instead. Beyond this particular receptor, the publication reports: The potential sensitivity of the RNA-based method to TCR transcript changes with T cell activation and differentiation was acknowledged.

Receptors were amplified or captured by 5' RACE. Four rounds of PCR, run with the SP2 primer together with nested alpha and beta constant region primers, were used to amplify the ligated cDNA. TCR RNA was reverse transcribed with SuperScript IV using alpha and beta constant region primers for the blood and skin samples. An oligonucleotide carrying the Illumina SP2 primer and a UMI was ligated to the cDNA 3' end using T4 RNA ligase 1. To prevent hairpin formation, the 12-nucleotide UMI was made up of two random hexamers with an eight-base spacer between them. TCR alpha and beta chain libraries were processed separately from the second PCR onward, with dual indexing for multiplexing. After pooling, the indexed libraries were analyzed by capillary electrophoresis and sequenced on either an Illumina MiSeq or NextSeq. Libraries were spiked with PhiX DNA at roughly 5-7.5% so that base diversity was increased and cluster recognition was improved. For the original study's pipeline: Demultiplexor pulled UMIs out of read 2, joined the UMIs with the TCR sequence from read 1, and separated reads according to sample indices. Decombinator identified V and J genes and V-J junctions, assigning each TCR a five-part identifier including V and J deletions. Collapsinator used UMIs to correct sequencing errors and PCR amplification heterogeneity, producing a UMI-based abundance for each TCR. Identifiers were converted to nucleotide sequence by CDR3Translator and translated to amino acids, and CDR3 regions were extracted on the basis of terminal motifs. Error-corrected alpha and beta TCR counts from blood and skin were compared after normalization to input RNA amount. TCRdb passed the public sequencing reads through fastp at Q25 and MiXCR, retaining productive beta sequences. Identical CDR3 proteins give one entry, which carries the most common genes and DNA. The V and J calls reflect TCRdb's pipeline rather than the authors' work. Recorded for this sample are about 32,000 distinct CDR3 sequences; 16% of them occurred a single time. The top ten constitute around 2.7% of the sample.

The study reported a robust and sensitive protocol to amplify, sequence and analyze TCRs, based on 3' ligation of a UMI-containing oligonucleotide to TCR cDNA. For whole blood analysis, 2.5 ml of peripheral blood was drawn from adult healthy volunteers into Tempus tubes, and RNA was extracted according to the manufacturer's instructions. Before reverse transcription, total RNA that had not been cell sorted was treated with RQ1 DNase, with a target input of about 1 to 1,100 ng. Libraries were prepared from skin biopsies and whole blood to test how robust the pipeline was in samples where T cells are a minority population. V lost 5 bases and J lost 1 base, and the count of bases not matched to a germline gene is 7. The CDR3 holds 15 amino acids from the cysteine to the phenylalanine. Left in the record is the CDR3 DNA by itself, 45 bases read in frame from the first base. This clonotype counts as medium-sized (0.01 to 0.1%). Its binding antigen is unknown. Base qualities are not recorded, but no much larger clone differs from it by a single base.

The chain couples TRBV12-3 or TRBV12-4 to TRBJ2-7; 8 middle bases align to TRBD2. This clonotype was sampled from a female donor in good health. The CDR3 here reads CASSETGLVSYEQYF. The bases are TGTGCCAGCAGTGAAACGGGACTAGTTTCCTACGAGCAGTACTTC.